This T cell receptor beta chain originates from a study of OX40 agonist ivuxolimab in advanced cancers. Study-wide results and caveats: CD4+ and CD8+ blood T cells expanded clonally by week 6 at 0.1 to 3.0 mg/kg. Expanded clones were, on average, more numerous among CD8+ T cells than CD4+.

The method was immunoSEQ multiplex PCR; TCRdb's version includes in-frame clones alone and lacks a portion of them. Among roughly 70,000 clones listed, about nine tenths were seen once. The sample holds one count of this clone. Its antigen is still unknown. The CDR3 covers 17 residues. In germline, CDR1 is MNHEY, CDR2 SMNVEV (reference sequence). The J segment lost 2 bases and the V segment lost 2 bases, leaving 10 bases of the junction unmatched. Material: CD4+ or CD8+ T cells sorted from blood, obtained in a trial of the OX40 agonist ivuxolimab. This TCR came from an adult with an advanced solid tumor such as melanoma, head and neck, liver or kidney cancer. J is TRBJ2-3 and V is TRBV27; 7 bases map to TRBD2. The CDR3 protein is CASSLSPGRVDTDTQYF. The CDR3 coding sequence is TGTGCCAGCAGTTTAAGCCCAGGGAGGGTTGACACAGATACGCAGTATTTT.